This TCR beta chain stems from a study of blood T cells in healthy people across ages. Study findings and constraints: Naive CD4+ cell counts and diversity both ran higher in long-lived than in aged donors. Estimates drawn from one million T cells were deemed to understate diversity.

There are 15 residues in the CDR3. Germline V gene data show CDR1 as ENHRY and CDR2 as SYGVKD. As to this clonotype: Its antigen is not identified.

Peripheral blood was drawn, around 9.3 milliliters per donor. A sample-barcoded 5' primer and a J-beta primer mix were used in a second PCR of roughly 6 to 11 cycles. Each cDNA molecule, via a template-switch adaptor with 12 random nucleotides, was tagged. Each CDR3 protein is one row after TCRdb ran MiXCR on the 5' RACE reads. The profile covers about 640,000 distinct CDR3 sequences, with under 70% appearing a single time and approximately 37% taken by the ten largest. The sample comprised blood. This TCR came from a man aged 55 to 70 in good health. V and J are TRBV10-3 and TRBJ2-5, with D possibly TRBD2 on 7 matching bases. Judging by the DNA end, TRBJ2-7 fits better; the J call may be wrong. CDR3: CAISDRGRGAYEQYF. CDR3 nucleotide sequence: TGTGCCATCAGTGACCGGGGGAGGGGGGCATACGAGCAGTACTTC.